The clone carrying this T cell receptor (beta chain) has only one observation. The antigen is not known. The data were taken from a study of shared clonotypes between healthy human individuals. Study-wide results and limits: Among non-shared clonotypes, generation probabilities were lower than among those shared by all four donors. Among donors, the sharing of clonotypes was expected to be influenced by sequencing depth.

Profiling relied on immunoSEQ multiplex PCR, and the TCRdb table lists in-frame clones only, not all of them. The table includes roughly 110,000 clones, approximately 70% detected once. Looked up from germline, CDR1 is SGHNT and CDR2 is YYREEE (reference sequence). The V gene lost 4 bases and the J gene lost 8 bases, with 21 bases spanning the gap. There are 15 residues in the CDR3. Recent vaccinations or acute infections were absent in the healthy HIV-negative adult donors. Input material: memory CD8+ T cells sorted from blood. The subset was: CD45RO+ cells pooled with CCR7-negative TemRA cells. This chain links TRBV5-4 with TRBJ1-2, with D possibly TRBD1 on 5 matching bases. The clonotype was recovered from a woman in her 30s in good health. CDR3 bases: TGTGCCAGCAGCCTCGACGGGGAGGGACTTCGGGGCTACACCTTC. Amino acids: CASSLDGEGLRGYTF. The variable domain in full, with the rest retrieved from reference TRBV5-4 and TRBJ1-2, is ETGVTQSPTHLIKTRGQQVTLRCSSQSGHNTVSWYQQALGQGPQFIFQYYREEENGRGNFPPRFSGLQFPNYSSELNVNALELDDSALYLCASSLDGEGLRGYTFGSGTRLTVV.